This TCR beta chain was captured in a study of blood T cell repertoires in COVID-19. Authors' methods: Amplification from reference gene primers served as the basis for estimated nucleated cell counts. Clones were sequenced by immunoSEQ multiplex PCR, and TCRdb holds only the in-frame ones, with some missing. V, J and clone size derive from that table, while D and trimming were established from the DNA sequence. The sample shows 150,000 or so clones, less than 85% of them seen only once. Those enrolled in Seattle joined during active infection and were followed longitudinally afterward. Germline V lookup: CDR1 SGHDN, CDR2 FVKESK. CDR3 size: 13 residues. V was pared by 1 base and J by 5 bases, with 8 bases between.

The sequence was obtained from a middle-aged woman with COVID-19, enrolled during active disease. The sample taken for sequencing was peripheral blood. The rearrangement uses TRBV14 and TRBJ1-1, with D hard to call. The CDR3 DNA reads as TGTGCCAGCAGCCAAGGCGGATGGACTGAAGCTTTCTTT. It yields the protein CASSQGGWTEAFF.